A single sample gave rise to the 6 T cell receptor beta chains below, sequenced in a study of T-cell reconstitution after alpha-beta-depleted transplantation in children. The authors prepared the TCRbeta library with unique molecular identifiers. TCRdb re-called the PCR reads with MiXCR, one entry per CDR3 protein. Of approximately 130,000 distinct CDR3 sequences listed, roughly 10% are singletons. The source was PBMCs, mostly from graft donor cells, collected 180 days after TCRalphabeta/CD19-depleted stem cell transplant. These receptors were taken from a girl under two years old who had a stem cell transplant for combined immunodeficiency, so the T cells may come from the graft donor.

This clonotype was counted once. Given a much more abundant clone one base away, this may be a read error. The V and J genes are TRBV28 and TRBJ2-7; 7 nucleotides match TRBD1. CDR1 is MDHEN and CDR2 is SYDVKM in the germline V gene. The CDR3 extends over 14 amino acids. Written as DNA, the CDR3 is TGTGCCAGCAGTCAGACAGGGACCTCCTACCAGCAGTACTTC. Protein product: CASSQTGTSYQQYF. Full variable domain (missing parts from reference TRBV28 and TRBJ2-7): DVKVTQSSRYLVKRTGEKVFLECVQDMDHENMFWYRQDPGLGLRLIYFSYDVKMKEKGDIPEGYSVSREKKERFSLILESASTNQTSMYLCASSQTGTSYQQYFGPGTRLTVT.

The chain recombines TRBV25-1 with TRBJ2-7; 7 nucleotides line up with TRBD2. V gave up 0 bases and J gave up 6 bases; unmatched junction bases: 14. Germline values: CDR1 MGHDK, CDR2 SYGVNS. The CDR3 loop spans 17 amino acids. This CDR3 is CASSEYAEKRGSLEQYF. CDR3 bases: TGTGCCAGCAGTGAATATGCGGAGAAGCGGGGCTCTCTCGAGCAGTACTTC.

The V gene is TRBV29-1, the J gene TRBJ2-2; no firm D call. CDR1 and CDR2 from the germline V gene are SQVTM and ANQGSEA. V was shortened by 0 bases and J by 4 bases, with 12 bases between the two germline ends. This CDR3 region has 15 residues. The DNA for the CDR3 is TGCAGCGTTGAAGATCGCACCCACAGCACCGGGGAGCTGTTTTTT. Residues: CSVEDRTHSTGELFF.

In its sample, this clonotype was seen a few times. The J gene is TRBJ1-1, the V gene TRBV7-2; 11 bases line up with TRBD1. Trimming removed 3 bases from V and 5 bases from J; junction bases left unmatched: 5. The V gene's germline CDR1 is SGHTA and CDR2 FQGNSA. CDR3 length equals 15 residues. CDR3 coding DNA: TGTGCCAGCAGCTTTCCCGGACAGGGGGCGACTGAAGCTTTCTTT. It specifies CASSFPGQGATEAFF.

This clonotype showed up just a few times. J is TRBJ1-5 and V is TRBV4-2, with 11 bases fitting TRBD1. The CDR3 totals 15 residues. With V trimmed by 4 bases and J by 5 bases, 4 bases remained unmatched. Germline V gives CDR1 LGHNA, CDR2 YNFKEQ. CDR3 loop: CASSPGTGGYQPQHF. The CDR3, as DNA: TGTGCCAGCAGCCCCGGGACAGGGGGTTATCAGCCCCAGCATTTT.

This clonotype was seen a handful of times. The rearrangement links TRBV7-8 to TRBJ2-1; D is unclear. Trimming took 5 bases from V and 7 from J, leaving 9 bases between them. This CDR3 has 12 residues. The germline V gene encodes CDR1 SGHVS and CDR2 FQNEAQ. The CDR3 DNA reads TGTGCCAGCAGCCATCTAGAAAATGAGCAGTTCTTC. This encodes CASSHLENEQFF.